This TCR beta chain derives from a study of control samples from healthy donors and cancer patients (dated by TCRdb to 2018 to 2020). About this clone: Its antigen specificity is not known. No much larger clone is present one base from it, and per-base qualities are unavailable.

Libraries were prepared through the immunoSEQ multiplex PCR assay. TCRdb took this table from immuneACCESS and kept in-frame rearrangements with V and J called. Such tables lack part of the clones; where checked against another copy, unresolved V genes explain under half of the gap, and the rest is unexplained. The sample data list 150,000 to 200,000 clones, and over 85% of these were observed just once. Almost 1.5% of the sample is taken by the ten largest. The germline V gene (reference sequence) specifies PRHDT as CDR1 and FYEKMQ as CDR2. V has 5 bases trimmed and J has 4 bases trimmed; junction bases matching no gene number 7. Its CDR3 holds 15 amino acids, cysteine through phenylalanine. Only the CDR3 DNA is retained, 45 bases long and in frame from the first base.

The receptor was isolated from a man in his late teens or twenties in good health. This receptor chain uses TRBV13 and TRBJ1-3; 8 bases in the middle match TRBD1. Input material: blood. The encoded CDR3 is CASSPRTGSGNTIYF. The nucleotides are TGTGCCAGCAGCCCGCGGACAGGGTCAGGAAACACCATATATTTT.